Below are 19 T cell receptor beta chains sequenced from a single sample in a study of cytotoxic CD8 clonotypes in ibrutinib-treated CLL (dated by TCRdb to the early 2020s). The library was built by means of the immunoSEQ multiplex PCR assay. As stored in TCRdb, this immuneACCESS dataset retains in-frame rearrangements with V and J assigned. A fraction of the clones does not appear; measured against another copy, unresolved V genes explain less than half of the discrepancy, and the remainder lacks a known reason. Across this sample there are tens of thousands of clones, with around 53% seen only once. The ten most abundant clones make up under 20% of the sample. The sequencing here drew on PBMCs, taken before ibrutinib treatment. The receptors derive from a human donor with chronic lymphocytic leukemia.

CDR3 protein: CASSLVWGDGNTIYF. CDR3 bases: TGTGCCAGCAGCTTAGTATGGGGTGATGGAAACACCATATATTTT. The rearrangement links TRBV7-2 to TRBJ1-3; D is undetermined. Germline-derived CDR1 and CDR2 are SGHTA and FQGNSA. The germline V and J ends were trimmed by 1 base and 3 bases, with 10 bases remaining between them. The CDR3 totals 15 residues.

V usage is TRBV2 and J usage is TRBJ1-1, with D uncertain. Germline lookup yields CDR1 SNHLY and CDR2 FYNNEI. V dropped 1 base and J dropped 0 bases, with 6 bases sitting between them. This CDR3 is built from 14 residues. CDR3 amino acids: CASSEGPMNTEAFF. The CDR3 DNA sequence: TGTGCCAGCAGTGAAGGGCCAATGAACACTGAAGCTTTCTTT.

This clone has just one count. The chain combines TRBV4-1 with TRBJ2-7, with TRBD2 matching over 7 bases. V shed 0 bases, J shed 0 bases, and the junction held 11 bases outside the gene matches. This CDR3 spans 18 amino acids. CDR1 and CDR2 (germline): MGHRA, YSYEKL. CDR3 nucleotides: TGCGCCAGCAGCCAAGATATCTATTTCGGGGGGACCTCCTACGAGCAGTACTTC. It specifies CASSQDIYFGGTSYEQYF.

The chain carries TRBV7-6 and TRBJ1-1; 7 nucleotides agree with TRBD1. The germline CDR1 and CDR2 sequences are SGHVS and FNYEAQ. Germline trimming cut 1 base from V and 2 bases from J; bases unmatched to any gene: 4. The CDR3 is 15 residues long. CDR3 nucleotide sequence: TGTGCCAGCAGCTTAGGCGGAGGGGGCAACACTGAAGCTTTCTTT. Translating gives CASSLGGGGNTEAFF.

This clone came up a few times. This chain joins TRBV2 and TRBJ1-5; no firm D call. Germline V gene lookup returns CDR1 SNHLY and CDR2 FYNNEI. Trimming removed 5 bases at V and 5 bases at J, with 13 bases between. The CDR3 extends over 14 amino acids. This CDR3 reads CASSSSAADQPQHF. In DNA form, the CDR3 reads TGTGCCAGCAGTTCGAGTGCGGCCGATCAGCCCCAGCATTTT. The entire variable domain, with the rest obtained from reference TRBV2 and TRBJ1-5, is as follows: EPEVTQTPSHQVTQMGQEVILRCVPISNHLYFYWYRQILGQKVEFLVSFYNNEISEKSEIFDDQFSVERPDGSNFTLKIRSTKLEDSAMYFCASSSSAADQPQHFGDGTRLSIL.

This clone was recorded only once. The chain joins TRBV7-9 to TRBJ2-7; 7 bases line up with TRBD1. V lost 5 bases, J lost 2 bases, and 9 bases stayed unmatched. This CDR3 has 15 residues. CDR1 and CDR2 (germline): SEHNR, FQNEAQ (reference sequence). The CDR3 is CASSPMGDRAYEQYF. The CDR3 coding sequence is TGTGCCAGCAGCCCAATGGGGGACAGAGCCTACGAGCAGTACTTC.

The chain carries TRBV7-2 and TRBJ2-5; 7 nucleotides align to TRBD1. Germline V gene sequence: CDR1 SGHTA, CDR2 FQGNSA. CDR3 length equals 13 residues. Unmatched junction bases numbered 2, after V lost 5 bases and J lost 2 bases. CDR3 sequence: CASSRDRQETQYF. CDR3 in DNA: TGTGCCAGCAGCCGGGACAGACAAGAGACCCAGTACTTC.

This chain links TRBV6-5 with TRBJ2-5, with TRBD2 matching over 11 bases. The CDR3 spans 15 residues. The germline gives CDR1 MNHEY, CDR2 SVGAGI. Trimming cost V 4 bases and J 5 bases; bases outside gene matches: 6. The CDR3 DNA follows: TGTGCCAGCAGTTCCCGAATAGCGGGGGGGGAGACCCAGTACTTC. It yields the protein CASSSRIAGGETQYF.

The chain uses TRBV27 and TRBJ2-1, with D possibly being TRBD2 (6 bases). Per the germline V gene, CDR1 is MNHEY and CDR2 is SMNVEV (reference sequence). CDR3 length equals 15 residues. V was clipped by 5 bases and J by 3 bases, with 14 bases between them. CDR3 loop: CASSRDWRDYNEQFF. CDR3 DNA: TGTGCCAGCAGTAGGGACTGGCGAGACTACAATGAGCAGTTCTTC.

The V and J genes are TRBV7-2 and TRBJ2-3; D ambiguous. This CDR3 is 15 amino acids long. With 5 bases removed from V and 0 bases from J, the gap between germline ends came to 12 bases. The germline V gene encodes CDR1 SGHTA and CDR2 FQGNSA. The CDR3 coding sequence is TGTGCCAGCAGCCTTATGACTCTAAGCACAGATACGCAGTATTTT. This gives the protein CASSLMTLSTDTQYF.

The rearrangement uses TRBV7-2 and TRBJ2-3; 9 bases line up with TRBD2. The CDR3 is 17 residues long. Germline values: CDR1 SGHTA, CDR2 FQGNSA. J lost 2 bases, V lost 4 bases, and 10 bases had no gene match. The CDR3 is CASSSGPSGGPTDTQYF. CDR3 bases: TGTGCCAGCAGCTCCGGTCCCAGCGGGGGGCCCACAGATACGCAGTATTTT.

CDR3 coding DNA: TGTGCCAGTAGTGGGATCCGGACACAAAGTCGGGCCAACGTCCTGACTTTC. Translated, it gives CASSGIRTQSRANVLTF. The rearrangement links TRBV19 to TRBJ2-6; D might be TRBD1 (5 bases). The CDR3 spans 17 residues. V was cut by 5 bases and J by 5 bases, with 19 bases left in between. Germline V gene data show CDR1 as LNHDA and CDR2 as SQIVND (reference sequence).

The chain employs TRBV5-8 and TRBJ2-1, with D possibly TRBD1 on 6 matching bases. V was pared by 2 bases and J by 1 base, with 10 bases between. CDR1 and CDR2 from the germline V gene are SGHTS and YDEGEE. The CDR3 is made up of 15 amino acids. Here the CDR3 reads CASSFGQGSYNEQFF. In nucleotides, the CDR3 is TGTGCCAGCAGCTTTGGCCAGGGGTCCTACAATGAGCAGTTCTTC.

This clone was observed a few times. The J gene is TRBJ1-2, the V gene TRBV19; 7 nucleotides line up with TRBD1. This CDR3 has 14 amino acids. CDR1 LNHDA and CDR2 SQIVND come from the germline V gene (reference sequence). J gave up 7 bases and V 5 bases, and 10 bases lay outside the gene matches. CDR3 coding DNA: TGTGCCAGTAGTCAGACAGGGAGAGGCCCTGGCTACACCTTC. Amino acids: CASSQTGRGPGYTF.

The rearrangement joins TRBV19 to TRBJ1-2; 7 bases agree with TRBD1. The junction had 9 bases not matched to a gene; V was cut back by 5 bases and J by 0 bases. CDR1 LNHDA and CDR2 SQIVND come from the germline V gene (reference sequence). The CDR3 covers 16 residues. CDR3 sequence reads: CASSPGSGTANYGYTF. The CDR3 DNA is TGTGCCAGTAGTCCCGGTTCCGGGACAGCTAACTATGGCTACACCTTC.

The chain couples TRBV4-1 to TRBJ2-3; the D is unclear. The CDR3 contains 13 residues. The ends were cut back, 3 bases at V and 3 bases at J, with 7 bases in the middle. Germline V CDR1 and CDR2: MGHRA, YSYEKL. The CDR3 nucleotides are TGCGCCAGCAGCCAGGGTAGTACAGATACGCAGTATTTT. Translated, it gives CASSQGSTDTQYF.

This sequence joins TRBV9 and TRBJ1-1, with D perhaps TRBD1 (6 bases). The germline CDR1 and CDR2 sequences are SGDLS and YYNGEE. The CDR3 sequence is 15 residues long. The germline V and J ends were trimmed by 3 bases and 0 bases, with 12 bases remaining between them. As DNA, the CDR3 is TGTGCCAGCAGCGCCACAGACAGGATGAACACTGAAGCTTTCTTT. Translating gives CASSATDRMNTEAFF.

This clone was detected only a few times. The chain recombines TRBV7-8 with TRBJ1-6; D may be TRBD1 (6 bases). This CDR3 contains 14 residues. V was shortened by 3 bases and J by 7 bases, with 10 bases between the two germline ends. The V gene's germline CDR1 is SGHVS and CDR2 FQNEAQ. The CDR3 loop is CASSFDRFNSPLHF. CDR3 nucleotides: TGTGCCAGCAGCTTCGACAGGTTCAATTCACCCCTCCACTTT.

The rearrangement links TRBV28 to TRBJ1-5, with D hard to call. CDR1 and CDR2 (germline): MDHEN, SYDVKM. CDR3 length equals 15 residues. V was trimmed by 5 bases and J by 3 bases, leaving 14 bases between them. CDR3 protein: CASSILSASNQPQHF. The CDR3 nucleotides read TGTGCCAGCAGTATACTCAGTGCCTCCAATCAGCCCCAGCATTTT.